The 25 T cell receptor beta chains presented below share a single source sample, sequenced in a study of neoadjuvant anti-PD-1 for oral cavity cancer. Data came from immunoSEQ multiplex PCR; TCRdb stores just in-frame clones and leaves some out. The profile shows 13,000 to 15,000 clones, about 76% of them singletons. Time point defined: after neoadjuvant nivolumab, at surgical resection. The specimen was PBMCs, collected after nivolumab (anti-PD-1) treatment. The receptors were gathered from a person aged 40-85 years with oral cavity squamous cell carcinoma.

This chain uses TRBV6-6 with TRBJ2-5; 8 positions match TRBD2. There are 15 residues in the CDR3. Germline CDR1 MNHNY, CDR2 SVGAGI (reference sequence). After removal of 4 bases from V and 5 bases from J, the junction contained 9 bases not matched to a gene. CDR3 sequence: CASSSAGAGEETQYF. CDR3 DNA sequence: TGTGCCAGCAGTTCCGCAGGAGCGGGAGAGGAGACCCAGTACTTC.

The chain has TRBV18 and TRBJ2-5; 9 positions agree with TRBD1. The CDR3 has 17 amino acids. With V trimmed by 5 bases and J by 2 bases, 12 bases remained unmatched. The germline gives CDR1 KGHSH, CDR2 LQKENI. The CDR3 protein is CASSSSPTGGRQETQYF. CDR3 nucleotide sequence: TGTGCCAGCTCATCCTCGCCTACAGGGGGCCGACAAGAGACCCAGTACTTC.

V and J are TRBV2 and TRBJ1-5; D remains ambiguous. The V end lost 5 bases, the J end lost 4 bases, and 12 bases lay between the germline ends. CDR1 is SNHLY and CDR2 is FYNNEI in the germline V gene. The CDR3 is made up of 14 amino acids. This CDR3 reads CASSPTTGNQPQHF. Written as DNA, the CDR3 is TGTGCCAGCAGTCCTACGACGGGAAATCAGCCCCAGCATTTT.

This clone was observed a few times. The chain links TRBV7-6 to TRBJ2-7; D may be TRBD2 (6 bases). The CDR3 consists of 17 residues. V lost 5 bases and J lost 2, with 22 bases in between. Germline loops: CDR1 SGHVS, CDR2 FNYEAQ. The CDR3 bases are TGTGCCAGCAGCGCCCACGGCGGGACTTCCAGCCCCTACGAGCAGTACTTC. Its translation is CASSAHGGTSSPYEQYF.

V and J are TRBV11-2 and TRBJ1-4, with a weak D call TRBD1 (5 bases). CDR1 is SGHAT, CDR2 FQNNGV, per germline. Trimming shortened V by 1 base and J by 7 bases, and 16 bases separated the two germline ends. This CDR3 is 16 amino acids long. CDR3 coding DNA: TGTGCCAGCAGCTTAGTTTGGAGTCCGAGGGGTGAAAAACTGTTTTTT. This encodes CASSLVWSPRGEKLFF.

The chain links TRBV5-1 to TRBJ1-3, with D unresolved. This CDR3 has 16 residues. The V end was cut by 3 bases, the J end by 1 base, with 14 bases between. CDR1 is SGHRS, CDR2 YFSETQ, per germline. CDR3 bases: TGCGCCAGCAGCTCCAATATAGTTCATTCTGGAAACACCATATATTTT. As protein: CASSSNIVHSGNTIYF.

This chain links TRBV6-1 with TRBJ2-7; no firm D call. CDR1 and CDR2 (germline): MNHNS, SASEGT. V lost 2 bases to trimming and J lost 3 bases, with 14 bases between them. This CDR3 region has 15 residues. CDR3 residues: CASSENRRDVYEQYF. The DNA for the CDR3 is TGTGCCAGCAGTGAAAACCGACGTGACGTCTACGAGCAGTACTTC.

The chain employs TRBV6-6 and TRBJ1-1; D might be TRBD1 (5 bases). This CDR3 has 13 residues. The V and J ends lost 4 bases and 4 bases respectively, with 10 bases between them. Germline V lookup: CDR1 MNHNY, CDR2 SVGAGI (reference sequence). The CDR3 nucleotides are TGTGCCAGCAGTTGGGGCTTGGGCACTGAAGCTTTCTTT. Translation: CASSWGLGTEAFF.

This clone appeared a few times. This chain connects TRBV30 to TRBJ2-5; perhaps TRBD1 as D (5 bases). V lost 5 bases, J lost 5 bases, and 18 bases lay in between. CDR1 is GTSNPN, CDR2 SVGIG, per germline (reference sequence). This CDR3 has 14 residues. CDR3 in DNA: TGTGCCTGGGGAAGGGGCAGGGCCGCGGAGACCCAGTACTTC. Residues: CAWGRGRAAETQYF.

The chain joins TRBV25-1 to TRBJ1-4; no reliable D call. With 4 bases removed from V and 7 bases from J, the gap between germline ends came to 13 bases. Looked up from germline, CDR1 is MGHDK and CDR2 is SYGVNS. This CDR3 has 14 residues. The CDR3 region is CASSVSGVPEKLFF. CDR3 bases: TGTGCCAGCAGTGTTTCGGGCGTTCCTGAAAAACTGTTTTTT.

DNA of the CDR3: TGTGCCAGCAGTCCTGAACTGGGCGGGGAGCTGTTTTTT. As protein: CASSPELGGELFF. The chain is built from TRBV6-4 and TRBJ2-2; D not resolved. The germline gives CDR1 MRHNA, CDR2 SNTAGT. The CDR3 totals 13 residues. Trimming cost V 5 bases and J 7 bases, with 11 bases left between them.

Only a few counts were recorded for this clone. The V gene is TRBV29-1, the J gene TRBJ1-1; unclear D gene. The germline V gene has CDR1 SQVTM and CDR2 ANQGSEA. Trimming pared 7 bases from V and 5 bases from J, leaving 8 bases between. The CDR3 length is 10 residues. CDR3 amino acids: CSGMETEAFF. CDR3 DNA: TGCAGCGGGATGGAGACTGAAGCTTTCTTT.

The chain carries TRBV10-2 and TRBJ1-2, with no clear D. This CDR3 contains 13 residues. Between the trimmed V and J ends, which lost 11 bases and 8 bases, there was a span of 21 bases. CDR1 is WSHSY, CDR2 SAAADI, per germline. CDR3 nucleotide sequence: TGCGCCGGCTCGCGGGCCTTGGAAGAAGGCTACACCTTC. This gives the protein CAGSRALEEGYTF.

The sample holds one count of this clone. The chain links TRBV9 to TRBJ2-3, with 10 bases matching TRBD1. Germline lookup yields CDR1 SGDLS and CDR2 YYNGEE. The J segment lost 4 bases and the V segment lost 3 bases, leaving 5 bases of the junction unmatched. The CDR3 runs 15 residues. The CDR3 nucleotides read TGTGCCAGCAGCGGGGGACAGGGGCTCGCAGATACGCAGTATTTT. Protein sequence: CASSGGQGLADTQYF.

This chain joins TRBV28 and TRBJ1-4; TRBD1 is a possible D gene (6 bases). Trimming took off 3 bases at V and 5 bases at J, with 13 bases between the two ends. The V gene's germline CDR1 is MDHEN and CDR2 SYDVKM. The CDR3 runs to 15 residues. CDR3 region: CASSFGGGVNEKLFF. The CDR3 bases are TGTGCCAGCAGTTTTGGGGGGGGCGTAAATGAAAAACTGTTTTTT.

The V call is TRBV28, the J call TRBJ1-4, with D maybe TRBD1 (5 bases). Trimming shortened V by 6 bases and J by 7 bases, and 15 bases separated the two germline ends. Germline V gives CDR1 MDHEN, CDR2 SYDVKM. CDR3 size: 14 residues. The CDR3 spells CASRLSGRVEKLFF. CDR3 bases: TGTGCCAGCAGGTTGTCAGGGAGGGTTGAAAAACTGTTTTTT.

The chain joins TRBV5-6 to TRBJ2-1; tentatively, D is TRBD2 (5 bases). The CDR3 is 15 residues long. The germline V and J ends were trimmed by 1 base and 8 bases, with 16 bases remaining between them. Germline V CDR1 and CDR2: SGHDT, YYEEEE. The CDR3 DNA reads TGTGCCAGCAGCTTGCCGCCCCGGGGTGGGTATGAGCAGTTCTTC. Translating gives CASSLPPRGGYEQFF.

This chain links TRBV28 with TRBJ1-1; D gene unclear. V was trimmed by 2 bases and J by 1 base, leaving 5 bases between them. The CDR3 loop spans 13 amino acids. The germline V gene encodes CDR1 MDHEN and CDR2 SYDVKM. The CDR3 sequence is CASSLVQNTEAFF. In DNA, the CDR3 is TGTGCCAGCAGTTTAGTCCAGAACACTGAAGCTTTCTTT.

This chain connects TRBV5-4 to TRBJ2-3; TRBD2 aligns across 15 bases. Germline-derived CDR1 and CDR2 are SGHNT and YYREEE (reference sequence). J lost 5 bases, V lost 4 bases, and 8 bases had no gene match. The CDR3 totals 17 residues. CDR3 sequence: CASSPNKGLAGGDTQYF. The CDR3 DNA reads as TGTGCCAGCAGCCCGAACAAGGGACTAGCGGGAGGAGATACGCAGTATTTT.

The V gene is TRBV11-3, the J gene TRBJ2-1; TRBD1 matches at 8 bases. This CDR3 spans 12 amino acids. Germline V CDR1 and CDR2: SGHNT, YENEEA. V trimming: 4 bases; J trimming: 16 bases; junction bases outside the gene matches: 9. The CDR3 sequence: CASSSSGGGTFF. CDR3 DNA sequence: TGTGCCAGCAGCTCGTCAGGGGGCGGAACCTTCTTC.

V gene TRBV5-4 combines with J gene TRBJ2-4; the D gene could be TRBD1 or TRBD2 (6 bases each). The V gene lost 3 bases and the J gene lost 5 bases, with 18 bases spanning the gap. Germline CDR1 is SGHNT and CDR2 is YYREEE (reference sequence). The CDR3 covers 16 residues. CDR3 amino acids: CASSSLSGEVENIQYF. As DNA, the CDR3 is TGTGCCAGCAGCTCCCTCTCAGGGGAGGTCGAAAACATTCAGTACTTC.

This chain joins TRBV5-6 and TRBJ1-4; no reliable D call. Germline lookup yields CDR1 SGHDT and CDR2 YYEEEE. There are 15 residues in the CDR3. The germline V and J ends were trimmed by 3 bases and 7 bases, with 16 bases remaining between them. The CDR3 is CASSYRVPTGEKLFF. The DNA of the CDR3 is TGTGCCAGCAGCTACCGGGTCCCGACCGGTGAAAAACTGTTTTTT.

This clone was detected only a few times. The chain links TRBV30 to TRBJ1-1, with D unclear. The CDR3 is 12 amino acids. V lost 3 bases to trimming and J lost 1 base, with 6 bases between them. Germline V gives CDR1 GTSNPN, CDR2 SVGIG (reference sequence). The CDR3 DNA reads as TGTGCCTGGAGGTTAGGGAACACTGAAGCTTTCTTT. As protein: CAWRLGNTEAFF.

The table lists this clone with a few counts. The CDR3 loop reads CASSPTDRDGTGELFF. The CDR3, as DNA: TGTGCCAGCAGTCCGACTGACAGGGACGGCACCGGGGAGCTGTTTTTT. The chain uses TRBV27 and TRBJ2-2; 7 positions match TRBD1. V gave up 5 bases and J gave up 4 bases; unmatched junction bases: 10. Germline CDR1 MNHEY, CDR2 SMNVEV (reference sequence). The CDR3 runs to 16 residues.

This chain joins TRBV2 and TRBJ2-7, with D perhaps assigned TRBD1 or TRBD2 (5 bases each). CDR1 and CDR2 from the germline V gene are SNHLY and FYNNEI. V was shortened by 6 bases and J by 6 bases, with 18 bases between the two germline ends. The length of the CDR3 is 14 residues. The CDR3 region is CASRDTASRGEQYF. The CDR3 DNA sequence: TGTGCCAGCAGGGACACTGCTAGCCGGGGCGAGCAGTACTTC. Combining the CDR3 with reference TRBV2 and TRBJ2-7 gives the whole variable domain EPEVTQTPSHQVTQMGQEVILRCVPISNHLYFYWYRQILGQKVEFLVSFYNNEISEKSEIFDDQFSVERPDGSNFTLKIRSTKLEDSAMYFCASRDTASRGEQYFGPGTRLTVT.